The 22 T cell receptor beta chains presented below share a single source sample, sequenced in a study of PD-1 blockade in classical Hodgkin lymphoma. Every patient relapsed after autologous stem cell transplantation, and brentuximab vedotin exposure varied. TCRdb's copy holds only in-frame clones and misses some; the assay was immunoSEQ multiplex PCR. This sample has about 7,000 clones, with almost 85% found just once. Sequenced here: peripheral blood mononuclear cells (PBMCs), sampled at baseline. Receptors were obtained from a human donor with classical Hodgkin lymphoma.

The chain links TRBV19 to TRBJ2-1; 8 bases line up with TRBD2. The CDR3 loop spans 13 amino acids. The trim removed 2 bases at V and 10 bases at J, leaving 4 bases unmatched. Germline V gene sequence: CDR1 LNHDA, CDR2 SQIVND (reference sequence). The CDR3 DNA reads TGTGCCAGTAGTATAAGAACTAGCGGAGAGCAGTTCTTC. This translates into CASSIRTSGEQFF.

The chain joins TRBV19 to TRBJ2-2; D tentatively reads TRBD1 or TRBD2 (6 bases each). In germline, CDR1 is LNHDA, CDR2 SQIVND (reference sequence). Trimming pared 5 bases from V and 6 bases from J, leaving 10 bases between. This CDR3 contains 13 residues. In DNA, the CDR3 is TGTGCCAGTAGTGAGGGGGGATCCGGGGAGCTGTTTTTT. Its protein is CASSEGGSGELFF.

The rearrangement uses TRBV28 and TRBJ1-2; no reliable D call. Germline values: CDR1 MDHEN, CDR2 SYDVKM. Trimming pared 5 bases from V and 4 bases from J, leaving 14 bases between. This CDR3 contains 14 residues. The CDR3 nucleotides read TGTGCCAGCAGTCCCCGGGAGAACTTCTATGGCTACACCTTC. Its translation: CASSPRENFYGYTF.

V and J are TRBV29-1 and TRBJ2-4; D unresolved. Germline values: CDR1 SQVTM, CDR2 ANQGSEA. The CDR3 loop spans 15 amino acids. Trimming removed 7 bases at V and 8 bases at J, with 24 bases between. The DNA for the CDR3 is TGCAGCGCGTCCCCGGGTCTTATTTCCGAAGACATTCAGTACTTC. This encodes CSASPGLISEDIQYF.

The CDR3 DNA follows: TGTGCCGGATCCCGTACCAGCACAGATACGCAGTATTTT. Residues: CAGSRTSTDTQYF. The genes are TRBV19 and TRBJ2-3; no clear D gene. Germline V gene sequence: CDR1 LNHDA, CDR2 SQIVND (reference sequence). Trimming removed 11 bases at V and 0 bases at J, with 12 bases between. The CDR3 is 13 amino acids.

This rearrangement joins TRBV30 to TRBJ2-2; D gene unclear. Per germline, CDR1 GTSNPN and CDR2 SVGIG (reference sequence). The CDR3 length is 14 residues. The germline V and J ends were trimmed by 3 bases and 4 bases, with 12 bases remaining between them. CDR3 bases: TGTGCCTGGAGCTTACCTTGGCGCACCGGGGAGCTGTTTTTT. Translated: CAWSLPWRTGELFF.

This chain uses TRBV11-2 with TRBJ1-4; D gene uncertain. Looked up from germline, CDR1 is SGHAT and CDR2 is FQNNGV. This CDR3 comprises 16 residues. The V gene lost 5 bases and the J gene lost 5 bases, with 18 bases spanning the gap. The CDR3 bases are TGTGCCAGCAGCCTGTCCCCGGTCAGGTTAAATGAAAAACTGTTTTTT. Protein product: CASSLSPVRLNEKLFF.

The CDR3 coding sequence is TGTGCCAGCGAGGGCCCGGGGTACGGAAACACCATATATTTT. Protein: CASEGPGYGNTIYF. The J gene is TRBJ1-3, the V gene TRBV28; D is undetermined. The CDR3 loop spans 14 amino acids. V was cut by 8 bases and J by 4 bases, with 15 bases left in between. Germline loops: CDR1 MDHEN, CDR2 SYDVKM.

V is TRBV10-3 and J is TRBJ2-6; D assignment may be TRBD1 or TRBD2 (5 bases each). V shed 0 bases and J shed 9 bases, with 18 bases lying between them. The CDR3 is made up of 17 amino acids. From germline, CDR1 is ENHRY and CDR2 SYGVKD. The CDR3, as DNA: TGTGCCATCAGTGAGTCGGGGCCTGCCGGGGATGGCAACGTCCTGACTTTC. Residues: CAISESGPAGDGNVLTF.

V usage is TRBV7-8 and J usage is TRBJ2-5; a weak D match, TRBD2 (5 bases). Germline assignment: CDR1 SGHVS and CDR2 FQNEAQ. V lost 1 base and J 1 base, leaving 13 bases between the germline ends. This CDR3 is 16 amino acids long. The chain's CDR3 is CASSLVPGLAQETQYF. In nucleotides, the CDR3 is TGTGCCAGCAGCTTAGTTCCCGGGCTAGCCCAAGAGACCCAGTACTTC.

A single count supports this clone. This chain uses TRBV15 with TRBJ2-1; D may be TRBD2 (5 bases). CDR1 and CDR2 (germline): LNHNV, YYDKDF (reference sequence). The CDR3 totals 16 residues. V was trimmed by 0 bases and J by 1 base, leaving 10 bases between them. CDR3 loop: CATSRERVGSYNEQFF. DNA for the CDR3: TGTGCCACCAGCAGAGAGAGGGTTGGATCCTACAATGAGCAGTTCTTC.

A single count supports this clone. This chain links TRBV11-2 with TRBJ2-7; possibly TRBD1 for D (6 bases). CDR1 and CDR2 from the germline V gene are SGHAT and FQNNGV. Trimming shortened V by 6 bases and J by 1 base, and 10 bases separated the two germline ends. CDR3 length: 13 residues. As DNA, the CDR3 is TGTGCCAGCAGGCCGGACAGATCCTACGAGCAGTACTTC. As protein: CASRPDRSYEQYF.

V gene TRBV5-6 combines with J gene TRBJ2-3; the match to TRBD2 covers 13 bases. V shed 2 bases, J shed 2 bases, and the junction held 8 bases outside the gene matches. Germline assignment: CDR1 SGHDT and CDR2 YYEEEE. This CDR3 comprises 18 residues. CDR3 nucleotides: TGTGCCAGCAGCTTCGATCCGGGACTAGCGGGGTCCACAGATACGCAGTATTTT. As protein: CASSFDPGLAGSTDTQYF.

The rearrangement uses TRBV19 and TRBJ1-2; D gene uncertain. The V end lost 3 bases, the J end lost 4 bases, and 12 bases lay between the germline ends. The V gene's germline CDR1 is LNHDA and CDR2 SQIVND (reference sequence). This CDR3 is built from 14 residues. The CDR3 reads CASSIHRRPYGYTF. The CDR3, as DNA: TGTGCCAGTAGTATCCATAGGCGCCCCTATGGCTACACCTTC. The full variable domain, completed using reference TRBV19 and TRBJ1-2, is DGGITQSPKYLFRKEGQNVTLSCEQNLNHDAMYWYRQDPGQGLRLIYYSQIVNDFQKGDIAEGYSVSREKKESFPLTVTSAQKNPTAFYLCASSIHRRPYGYTFGSGTRLTVV.

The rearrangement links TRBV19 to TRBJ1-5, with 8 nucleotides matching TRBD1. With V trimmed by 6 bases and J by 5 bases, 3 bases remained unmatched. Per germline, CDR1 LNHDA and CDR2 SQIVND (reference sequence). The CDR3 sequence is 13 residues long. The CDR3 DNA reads TGTGCCAGTAGGTCGACAGGGGATCAGCCCCAGCATTTT. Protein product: CASRSTGDQPQHF.

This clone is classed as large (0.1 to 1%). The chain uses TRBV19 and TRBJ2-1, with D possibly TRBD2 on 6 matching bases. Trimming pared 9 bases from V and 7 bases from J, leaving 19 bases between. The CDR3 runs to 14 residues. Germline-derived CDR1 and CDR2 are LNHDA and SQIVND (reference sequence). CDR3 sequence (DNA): TGTGCCAGCCACCGGCTCGGGGGAGCAAATGAGCAGTTCTTC. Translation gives CASHRLGGANEQFF.

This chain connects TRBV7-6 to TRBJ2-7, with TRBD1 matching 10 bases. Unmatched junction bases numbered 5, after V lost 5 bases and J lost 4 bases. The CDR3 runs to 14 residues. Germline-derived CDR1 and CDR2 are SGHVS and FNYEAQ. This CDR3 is CASSLRTGGYEQYF. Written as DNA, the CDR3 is TGTGCCAGCAGCCTTAGGACAGGGGGTTACGAGCAGTACTTC.

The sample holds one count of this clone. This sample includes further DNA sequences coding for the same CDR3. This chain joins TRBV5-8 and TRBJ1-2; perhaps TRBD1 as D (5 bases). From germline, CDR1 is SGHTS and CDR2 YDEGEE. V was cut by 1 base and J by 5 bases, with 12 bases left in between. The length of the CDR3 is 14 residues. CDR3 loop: CASSLRGVDYGYTF. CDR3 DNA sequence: TGTGCCAGCAGCTTGCGAGGGGTCGATTATGGCTACACCTTC.

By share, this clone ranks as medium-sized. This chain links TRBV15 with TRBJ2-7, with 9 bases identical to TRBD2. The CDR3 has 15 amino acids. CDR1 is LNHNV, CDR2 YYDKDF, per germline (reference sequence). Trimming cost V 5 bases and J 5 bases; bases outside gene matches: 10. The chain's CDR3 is CATSLIAGVVNEQYF. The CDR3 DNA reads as TGTGCCACCAGCCTAATAGCGGGAGTTGTGAACGAGCAGTACTTC.

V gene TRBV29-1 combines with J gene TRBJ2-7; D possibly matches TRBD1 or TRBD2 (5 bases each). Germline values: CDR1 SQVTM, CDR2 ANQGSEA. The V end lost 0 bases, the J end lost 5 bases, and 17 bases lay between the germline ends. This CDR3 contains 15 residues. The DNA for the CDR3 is TGCAGCGTTGAAGATCGTGGGGGAGAGGGGAACGAGCAGTACTTC. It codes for CSVEDRGGEGNEQYF.

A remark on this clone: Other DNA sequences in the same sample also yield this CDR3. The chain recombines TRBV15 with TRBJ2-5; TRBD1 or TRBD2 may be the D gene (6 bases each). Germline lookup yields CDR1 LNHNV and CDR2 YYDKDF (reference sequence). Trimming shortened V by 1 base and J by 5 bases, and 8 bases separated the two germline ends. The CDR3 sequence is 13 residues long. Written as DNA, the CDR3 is TGTGCCACCAGCAGAGTAGGGGGGGAGACCCAGTACTTC. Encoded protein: CATSRVGGETQYF.

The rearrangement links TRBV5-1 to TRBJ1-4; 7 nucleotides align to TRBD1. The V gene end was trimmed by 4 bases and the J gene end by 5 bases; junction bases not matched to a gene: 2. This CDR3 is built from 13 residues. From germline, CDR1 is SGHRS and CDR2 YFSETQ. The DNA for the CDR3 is TGCGCCAGCAGCGAGACAGGGAATGAAAAACTGTTTTTT. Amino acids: CASSETGNEKLFF.